The TCR beta chain described here comes from a study of spatial heterogeneity in lung cancer. As for time point: sample taken at primary tumor resection. Unsorted tumor, nontumor lung tissue or cryopreserved PBMC supplied the whole RNA. This clonotype appeared a few times. This CDR3 contains 14 residues. With V trimmed by 6 bases and J by 9 bases, 11 bases remained unmatched. Germline values: CDR1 MNHEY, CDR2 SVGEGT. TCRdb passed the 5' RACE reads through MiXCR, listing each CDR3 protein once. This table has around 10,000 distinct CDR3 sequences, approximately 8.1% appearing once. This sequence originates from a male donor with early-stage non-small cell lung cancer. V and J are TRBV6-2 or TRBV6-3 and TRBJ1-5, with 7 bases fitting TRBD1. The specimen comprised PBMCs, sampled at surgery. The CDR3 DNA reads as TGTGCCAGCAGAGATAACAGGGGTGGCACGCCCCAGCATTTT. Protein: CASRDNRGGTPQHF.